The 28 T cell receptor beta chains listed next were all sequenced from one sample in a study of cytomegalovirus exposure and HLA in healthy donors. The PCR employed 60 Vbeta primers together with 13 Jbeta primers. The repertoire was sequenced with immunoSEQ multiplex PCR; TCRdb's copy has only in-frame clones and lacks some. Among more than 150,000 clones listed, 65% to 80% were seen once. Sequencing was carried out using PBMCs. These receptors all come from a woman in her fifties or sixties in good health and CMV-seropositive.

The chain combines TRBV15 with TRBJ2-6, with 7 bases identical to TRBD1. The V segment lost 5 bases and the J segment 0 bases; nucleotides outside the gene matches: 7. The CDR3 totals 17 residues. Germline CDR1 LNHNV, CDR2 YYDKDF (reference sequence). The CDR3 is CATSFGQVFSGANVLTF. The CDR3 DNA sequence: TGTGCCACCAGCTTCGGACAGGTATTCTCTGGGGCCAACGTCCTGACTTTC. Using reference TRBV15 and TRBJ2-6 for the parts outside the CDR3, the full variable domain is DAMVIQNPRYQVTQFGKPVTLSCSQTLNHNVMYWYQQKSSQAPKLLFHYYDKDFNNEADTPDNFQSRRPNTSFCFLDIRSPGLGDTAMYLCATSFGQVFSGANVLTFGAGSRLTVL.

A few counts support this clone. The V call is TRBV19, the J call TRBJ1-1; D perhaps matches TRBD1 (5 bases). Germline values: CDR1 LNHDA, CDR2 SQIVND (reference sequence). CDR3 size: 14 residues. Trimming took off 1 base at V and 0 bases at J, with 6 bases between the two ends. The DNA for the CDR3 is TGTGCCAGTAGTATAGGACAGATGAACACTGAAGCTTTCTTT. As protein: CASSIGQMNTEAFF.

Here the CDR3 DNA reads TGCGCCAGCAGAATTGGGACAGGGGACACCGGGGAGCTGTTTTTT. Its translation: CASRIGTGDTGELFF. This chain uses TRBV5-1 with TRBJ2-2; 10 nucleotides line up with TRBD1. CDR3 length: 15 amino acids. V dropped 5 bases and J dropped 3; count of bases not matched to a gene: 4. The germline gives CDR1 SGHRS, CDR2 YFSETQ.

The J gene is TRBJ2-3, the V gene TRBV19, with TRBD2 matching over 10 bases. The length of the CDR3 is 15 residues. Trimming took 5 bases from V and 3 from J; bases not matched to a gene: 5. Looked up from germline, CDR1 is LNHDA and CDR2 is SQIVND (reference sequence). CDR3 protein: CASSRLAGVTDTQYF. Written as DNA, the CDR3 is TGTGCCAGTAGTCGCCTAGCGGGAGTGACAGATACGCAGTATTTT. The complete variable domain, with remaining parts taken from reference TRBV19 and TRBJ2-3, reads DGGITQSPKYLFRKEGQNVTLSCEQNLNHDAMYWYRQDPGQGLRLIYYSQIVNDFQKGDIAEGYSVSREKKESFPLTVTSAQKNPTAFYLCASSRLAGVTDTQYFGPGTRLTVL.

This rearrangement joins TRBV9 to TRBJ2-2; 9 nucleotides agree with TRBD1. CDR1 and CDR2 (germline): SGDLS, YYNGEE. With V trimmed by 0 bases and J by 3 bases, 15 bases remained unmatched. CDR3 length: 20 residues. This chain's CDR3 is CASSVEPGTGPAAHTGELFF. The CDR3 bases are TGTGCCAGCAGCGTAGAGCCCGGGACAGGGCCCGCCGCGCACACCGGGGAGCTGTTTTTT.

The chain recombines TRBV10-3 with TRBJ2-2; 9 bases agree with TRBD2. Germline CDR1 and CDR2: ENHRY and SYGVKD. The CDR3 is 15 residues long. The J segment lost 4 bases and the V segment lost 11 bases, leaving 11 bases of the junction unmatched. Written as DNA, the CDR3 is TGTGCCGCCACGACAGCGGGAGGCGGCACCGGGGAGCTGTTTTTT. It encodes CAATTAGGGTGELFF.

The genes are TRBV9 and TRBJ1-1, with 9 bases fitting TRBD1. The length of the CDR3 is 14 residues. Germline loops: CDR1 SGDLS, CDR2 YYNGEE. V gave up 2 bases and J gave up 8 bases; unmatched junction bases: 7. CDR3 in amino acids: CASSVRTGDREAFF. CDR3 sequence (DNA): TGTGCCAGCAGCGTGCGGACAGGGGATAGGGAAGCTTTCTTT.

The rearrangement uses TRBV11-2 and TRBJ2-5; 11 nucleotides match TRBD1. CDR3 size: 14 residues. The germline CDR1 and CDR2 sequences are SGHAT and FQNNGV. The V and J ends lost 4 bases and 10 bases, in that order; junction bases with no gene match: 8. In DNA form, the CDR3 reads TGTGCCAGCAGCTCCTGGGACAGGGGGGAGGGCCAGTACTTC. This encodes CASSSWDRGEGQYF.

The chain carries TRBV6-1 and TRBJ2-7, with 10 bases fitting TRBD1. J lost 1 base, V lost 4 bases, and 7 bases had no gene match. From germline, CDR1 is MNHNS and CDR2 SASEGT. The CDR3 runs 16 residues. The CDR3 bases are TGTGCCAGCAGTGCGAAGGGGGACAGGGGATCCTACGAGCAGTACTTC. This gives the protein CASSAKGDRGSYEQYF.

The chain joins TRBV30 to TRBJ2-1; D possibly corresponds to TRBD1 (6 bases). Germline CDR1 is GTSNPN and CDR2 is SVGIG (reference sequence). Between the trimmed V and J ends, which lost 0 bases and 6 bases, there was a span of 12 bases. The length of the CDR3 is 14 residues. CDR3 sequence reads: CAWSVLWTVNEQFF. The CDR3 DNA reads TGTGCCTGGAGTGTACTATGGACAGTCAATGAGCAGTTCTTC.

This clone showed up just a few times. The chain combines TRBV4-1 with TRBJ2-1; D is uncertain. This CDR3 contains 12 residues. Germline CDR1 MGHRA, CDR2 YSYEKL. V was shortened by 0 bases and J by 7 bases, with 4 bases between the two germline ends. The CDR3 region has the DNA TGCGCCAGCAGCCAAGACTATAATGAGCAGTTCTTC. This codes for CASSQDYNEQFF.

The rearrangement uses TRBV5-5 and TRBJ2-2; no firm D call. Germline assignment: CDR1 SGHKS and CDR2 YYEKEE (reference sequence). Trimming removed 0 bases at V and 6 bases at J, with 6 bases between. The length of the CDR3 is 13 residues. For the CDR3, the DNA is TGTGCCAGCAGCTTGGGGCGGCCCGGGGAGCTGTTTTTT. This translates into CASSLGRPGELFF.

This chain uses TRBV30 with TRBJ1-1, with D uncertain. The CDR3 runs 13 residues. Germline V gene data show CDR1 as GTSNPN and CDR2 as SVGIG (reference sequence). V was shortened by 4 bases and J by 5 bases, with 14 bases between the two germline ends. The CDR3 DNA reads TGTGCCTGGAATAACAGAGGGCGAACTGAAGCTTTCTTT. It is translated as CAWNNRGRTEAFF.

This chain uses TRBV2 with TRBJ1-2; D gene ambiguous. This CDR3 comprises 14 residues. From germline, CDR1 is SNHLY and CDR2 FYNNEI. V was cut by 3 bases and J by 0 bases, with 8 bases left in between. This chain's CDR3 is CASSDPSTNYGYTF. DNA for the CDR3: TGTGCCAGCAGTGACCCCAGTACTAACTATGGCTACACCTTC.

The V and J genes are TRBV4-3 and TRBJ2-1; D possibly corresponds to TRBD2 (6 bases). Germline V gene data show CDR1 as LGHNA and CDR2 as YSLEER. The CDR3 sequence is 17 residues long. Trimming cost V 1 base and J 10 bases, with 23 bases left between them. The CDR3 DNA follows: TGCGCCAGCAGCCAAGCCGCCGCCACGGGACTCGGTGCCGAGCAGTTCTTC. Residues: CASSQAAATGLGAEQFF.

The rearrangement joins TRBV7-9 to TRBJ2-1, with D uncertain. V was trimmed by 5 bases and J by 8 bases, leaving 10 bases between them. Germline values: CDR1 SEHNR, CDR2 FQNEAQ (reference sequence). The length of the CDR3 is 12 residues. The CDR3 sequence: CASSLEMDEQFF. CDR3 DNA sequence: TGTGCCAGCAGCCTTGAGATGGATGAGCAGTTCTTC.

CDR3 nucleotides: TGTGCCAGCACCCCCCCCCGTGCGGGAGGGGAAGAGACCCAGTACTTC. Translated, it gives CASTPPRAGGEETQYF. V gene TRBV7-2 combines with J gene TRBJ2-5; the match to TRBD2 covers 9 bases. Germline CDR1 SGHTA, CDR2 FQGNSA. Trimming took 7 bases from V and 3 from J; bases not matched to a gene: 12. The CDR3 totals 16 residues.

This clone was counted between two and nine times. J is TRBJ2-3 and V is TRBV27; 7 nucleotides agree with TRBD2. The trim removed 3 bases at V and 0 bases at J, leaving 6 bases unmatched. CDR3 length equals 16 residues. The germline V gene has CDR1 MNHEY and CDR2 SMNVEV (reference sequence). As DNA, the CDR3 is TGTGCCAGCAGTTTCTACTGGGGGGGAAGCACAGATACGCAGTATTTT. Translating it yields CASSFYWGGSTDTQYF.

This clone was seen a few times. The gene calls are TRBV7-9 and TRBJ2-7; perhaps TRBD2 as D (6 bases). CDR3 length: 12 amino acids. Trimming cost V 5 bases and J 2 bases, with 7 bases left between them. Germline V gene data show CDR1 as SEHNR and CDR2 as FQNEAQ (reference sequence). CDR3 sequence (DNA): TGTGCCAGCAGCCGGGGGACCTACGAGCAGTACTTC. It is translated as CASSRGTYEQYF.

The J gene is TRBJ2-4, the V gene TRBV5-6, with TRBD1 matching 7 bases. The V segment lost 2 bases and the J segment 3 bases; nucleotides outside the gene matches: 14. CDR3 length equals 18 residues. Germline V gene lookup returns CDR1 SGHDT and CDR2 YYEEEE. In nucleotides, the CDR3 is TGTGCCAGCAGCTTTTTGTTAAGAACCGGGACAGACAAAAACATTCAGTACTTC. Translated: CASSFLLRTGTDKNIQYF.

V is TRBV30 and J is TRBJ2-5, with D unresolved. The V end lost 6 bases, the J end lost 5 bases, and 16 bases lay between the germline ends. Germline CDR1 and CDR2: GTSNPN and SVGIG (reference sequence). There are 13 residues in the CDR3. CDR3 in DNA: TGTGCCTGCACATGGCGTCTGAGGGAGACCCAGTACTTC. This encodes CACTWRLRETQYF. Full variable domain (remainder filled in from reference TRBV30 and TRBJ2-5): SQTIHQWPATLVQPVGSPLSLECTVEGTSNPNLYWYRQAAGRGLQLLFYSVGIGQISSEVPQNLSASRPQDRQFILSSKKLLLSDSGFYLCACTWRLRETQYFGPGTRLLVL.

The rearrangement links TRBV5-6 to TRBJ2-5; 7 nucleotides match TRBD1. In germline, CDR1 is SGHDT, CDR2 YYEEEE. V trimming: 3 bases; J trimming: 1 base; junction bases outside the gene matches: 9. This CDR3 contains 16 residues. The CDR3, as DNA: TGTGCCAGCAGCTGGGGGTGGACAGGACTCCAAGAGACCCAGTACTTC. This gives the protein CASSWGWTGLQETQYF.

The chain employs TRBV7-2 and TRBJ2-3; TRBD2 is a possible D gene (6 bases). The CDR3 length is 13 residues. CDR1 and CDR2 from the germline V gene are SGHTA and FQGNSA. V was clipped by 10 bases and J by 6 bases, with 17 bases between them. CDR3: CATASYGRDTQYF. Here the CDR3 DNA reads TGTGCCACCGCATCGTATGGGAGGGATACGCAGTATTTT.

The gene calls are TRBV4-3 and TRBJ2-3, with D perhaps matching TRBD1 (6 bases). The CDR3 has 13 residues. Trimming removed 6 bases from V and 3 bases from J, with 10 bases in between. CDR1 is LGHNA and CDR2 is YSLEER in the germline V gene. In nucleotides, the CDR3 is TGCGCCAGCAGACCCCAGGGGACAGATACGCAGTATTTT. Its translation: CASRPQGTDTQYF.

J is TRBJ2-1 and V is TRBV6-6, with D unclear. The CDR3 covers 13 residues. V was pared by 5 bases and J by 3 bases, with 8 bases between. Germline CDR1 reads MNHNY; CDR2 reads SVGAGI (reference sequence). In nucleotides, the CDR3 is TGTGCCAGCAGTCCAGGTGGCTACAATGAGCAGTTCTTC. It translates to CASSPGGYNEQFF.

The chain has TRBV7-2 and TRBJ2-5; 8 bases align to TRBD1. The V gene end was trimmed by 5 bases and the J gene end by 2 bases; junction bases not matched to a gene: 10. There are 16 residues in the CDR3. CDR1 and CDR2 from the germline V gene are SGHTA and FQGNSA. The CDR3 loop reads CASSQRRGRHQETQYF. The CDR3 region has the DNA TGTGCCAGCAGCCAACGCAGGGGGCGTCATCAAGAGACCCAGTACTTC.

J is TRBJ2-7 and V is TRBV5-4; the D is unclear. This CDR3 contains 14 residues. Trimming stripped 2 bases from V and 0 bases from J, with 9 bases between. Germline loops: CDR1 SGHNT, CDR2 YYREEE (reference sequence). Here the CDR3 DNA reads TGTGCCAGCAGCTTAGGCCGGAGCTCCTACGAGCAGTACTTC. This codes for CASSLGRSSYEQYF. Together with reference TRBV5-4 and TRBJ2-7, the CDR3 gives the full variable domain: ETGVTQSPTHLIKTRGQQVTLRCSSQSGHNTVSWYQQALGQGPQFIFQYYREEENGRGNFPPRFSGLQFPNYSSELNVNALELDDSALYLCASSLGRSSYEQYFGPGTRLTVT.

This chain links TRBV9 with TRBJ1-2; D remains unclear. Germline V gives CDR1 SGDLS, CDR2 YYNGEE. CDR3 size: 14 residues. Deletions cut 0 bases from V and 3 bases from J, with 9 bases between. The CDR3 DNA sequence: TGTGCCAGCAGCGTAGACCCACTGGACTATGGCTACACCTTC. This codes for CASSVDPLDYGYTF.